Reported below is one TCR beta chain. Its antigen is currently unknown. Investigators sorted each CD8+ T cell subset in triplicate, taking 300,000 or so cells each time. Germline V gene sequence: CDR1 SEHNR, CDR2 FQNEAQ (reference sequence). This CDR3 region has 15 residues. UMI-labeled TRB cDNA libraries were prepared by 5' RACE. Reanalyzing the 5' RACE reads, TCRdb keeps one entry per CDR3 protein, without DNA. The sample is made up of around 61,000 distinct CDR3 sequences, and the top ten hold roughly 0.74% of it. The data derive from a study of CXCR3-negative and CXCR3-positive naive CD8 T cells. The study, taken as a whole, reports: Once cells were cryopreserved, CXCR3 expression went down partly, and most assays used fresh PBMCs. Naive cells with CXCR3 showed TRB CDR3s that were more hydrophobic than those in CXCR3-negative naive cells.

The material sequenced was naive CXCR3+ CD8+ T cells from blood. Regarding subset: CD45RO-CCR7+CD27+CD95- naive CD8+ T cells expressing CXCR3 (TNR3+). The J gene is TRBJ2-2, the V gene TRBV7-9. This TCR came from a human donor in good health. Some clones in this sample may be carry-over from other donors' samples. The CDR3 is CASSSGLAATGELFF. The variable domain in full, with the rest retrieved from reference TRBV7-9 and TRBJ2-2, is DTGVSQNPRHKITKRGQNVTFRCDPISEHNRLYWYRQTLGQGPEFLTYFQNEAQLEKSRLLSDRFSAERPKGSFSTLEIQRTEQGDSAMYLCASSSGLAATGELFFGEGSRLTVL.